These 19 T cell receptor beta chains share one sample of origin, sequenced in a study of T cells expressing NK-cell markers. Reanalyzing the 5' RACE reads, TCRdb keeps one entry per CDR3 protein, without DNA. This sample's table reports some 110,000 distinct CDR3 sequences. Sequencing was performed on blood T cells: a sorted CD56 or NKG2C T cell subset, CD4+ or CD8+ T cells, or bulk PBMC T cells (not recorded which). These receptors were taken from a woman between 18 and 70 years old in good health.

The rearrangement uses TRBV7-9 and TRBJ1-2. Germline CDR1 and CDR2: SEHNR and FQNEAQ (reference sequence). This CDR3 contains 14 residues. This CDR3 is CASSLVPDFYGYTF. The full variable domain, completed using reference TRBV7-9 and TRBJ1-2, is DTGVSQNPRHKITKRGQNVTFRCDPISEHNRLYWYRQTLGQGPEFLTYFQNEAQLEKSRLLSDRFSAERPKGSFSTLEIQRTEQGDSAMYLCASSLVPDFYGYTFGSGTRLTVV.

V and J are TRBV5-6 and TRBJ2-3; TCRdb calls TRBD1, which cannot be checked without DNA. The CDR3 has 14 residues. The V gene's germline CDR1 is SGHDT and CDR2 YYEEEE. The CDR3 here is CASSHPGGGDTQYF.

This chain uses TRBV6-4 with TRBJ1-5. Per germline, CDR1 MRHNA and CDR2 SNTAGT. The length of the CDR3 is 14 residues. CDR3 protein: CASSADGEAWPQHF.

The chain uses TRBV6-2 or TRBV6-3 and TRBJ1-1. The germline V gene has CDR1 MNHEY and CDR2 SVGEGT. The CDR3 sequence is 13 residues long. The CDR3 sequence: CASSYPRVTEAFF.

V gene TRBV4-1 combines with J gene TRBJ2-7. CDR1 and CDR2 from the germline V gene are MGHRA and YSYEKL. CDR3 length: 13 amino acids. The CDR3 sequence is CASSHRVNNEQYF.

The chain uses TRBV12-3 or TRBV12-4 and TRBJ2-1; as DNA is missing, the TRBD1 call by TCRdb cannot be tested. This CDR3 is 16 amino acids long. CDR3 protein: CASSTPPGQGAMWQFF.

The V gene is TRBV6-1, the J gene TRBJ1-6. The CDR3 contains 13 residues. The germline gives CDR1 MNHNS, CDR2 SASEGT. The CDR3 loop is CATGDSYNSPLHF.

The CDR3 is CASSYEGHYGYTF. The chain uses TRBV6-5 and TRBJ1-2. The CDR3 has 13 amino acids. Germline V gene lookup returns CDR1 MNHEY and CDR2 SVGAGI.

The chain carries TRBV11-1 and TRBJ2-3; TCRdb's D gene call, TRBD2, goes unchecked for lack of DNA. The CDR3 extends over 19 amino acids. CDR1 is SGHAT, CDR2 FQDESV, per germline (reference sequence). CDR3 region: CASSNPAEGLAGESDTQYF.

The chain joins TRBV20-1 to TRBJ1-1; TCRdb's D call, TRBD1, is unchecked because there is no DNA. This CDR3 is 16 amino acids long. Germline loops: CDR1 DFQATT, CDR2 SNEGSKA (reference sequence). The CDR3: CSAREWARDKNTEAFF.

The V call is TRBV12-3 or TRBV12-4, the J call TRBJ1-1. The CDR3 is 13 residues long. The CDR3 loop is CASTFLANTEAFF.

The chain recombines TRBV12-3 or TRBV12-4 with TRBJ2-5; TCRdb selects TRBD1, and the lack of DNA leaves this call unchecked. The CDR3 contains 14 residues. CDR3 loop: CASSFGQGFETQYF.

V usage is TRBV6-2 or TRBV6-3 and J usage is TRBJ1-1; TCRdb's D call, TRBD1, is unchecked because there is no DNA. CDR1 is MNHEY and CDR2 is SVGEGT in the germline V gene. This CDR3 region has 14 residues. CDR3 loop: CASGGLLSFSEAFF.

This chain's CDR3 is CASSQKGYSYNSPLHF. The chain joins TRBV14 to TRBJ1-6. The germline gives CDR1 SGHDN, CDR2 FVKESK. The length of the CDR3 is 16 residues.

The gene calls are TRBV4-3 and TRBJ2-5; with no DNA, the TCRdb D assignment of TRBD1 cannot be verified. From germline, CDR1 is LGHNA and CDR2 YSLEER. The CDR3 loop spans 16 amino acids. CDR3 sequence reads: CASSQDWGTGRETQYF.

The rearrangement uses TRBV5-6 and TRBJ2-1; the TRBD1 assignment by TCRdb is unverifiable without DNA. Germline V gives CDR1 SGHDT, CDR2 YYEEEE. The CDR3 contains 17 residues. This CDR3 reads CASSLITTGNPYNEQFF.

V is TRBV6-1 and J is TRBJ2-7. This CDR3 is built from 16 residues. Germline CDR1 MNHNS, CDR2 SASEGT. The CDR3 region is CASRGQKPGSSYEQYF.

This chain connects TRBV12-3 or TRBV12-4 to TRBJ2-3. CDR3 length: 13 residues. This CDR3 reads CASSFASTDTQYF.

This chain connects TRBV28 to TRBJ2-3; the D call of TRBD1 rests on TCRdb alone, since no DNA is present to check it. This CDR3 has 14 amino acids. Germline CDR1 reads MDHEN; CDR2 reads SYDVKM. CDR3 amino acids: CASSFYRVTDTQYF.